The clone carrying this TCR beta chain has a handful of counts. The antigen is not known. PCR primers comprised 60 Vbeta and 13 Jbeta primers. Here immunoSEQ multiplex PCR was the method, and the copy in TCRdb shows in-frame clones only, minus some. The table has approximately 130,000 clones, about 78% seen once; the top ten hold 2.9%. This sample stems from a study of cytomegalovirus exposure and HLA in healthy donors. Study summary: One earlier analysis, a look at 150 million to 200 million T cells, found 100 million to 130 million unique TCR beta sequences. For the approximately 360 genotyped donors, more than 65% fell within the Caucasian-associated ancestry cluster.

Study-wide points: The likely explanation for a cluster of highly shared sequence variants was sequencing artifact.

Germline CDR1 reads LNHDA; CDR2 reads SQIVND (reference sequence). V was cut by 3 bases and J by 5 bases, with 28 bases left in between. The length of the CDR3 is 19 residues. Healthy bone marrow donors formed the donor group. This sequence originates from a human donor in good health. The sample taken for sequencing was PBMCs. V is TRBV19 and J is TRBJ1-2; D may be TRBD1 (6 bases). CDR3 sequence (DNA): TGTGCCAGTAGTATTTTCCAACAGGGAAGGAACACCGGGCATTATGGCTACACCTTC. It yields the protein CASSIFQQGRNTGHYGYTF.